Listed here are 19 T cell receptor beta chains from one sample, sequenced in a study of CD8 T cells in Susac syndrome. Random-hexamer reverse transcription was applied to roughly 0.5 to 1 ug RNA. TCRdb recomputed calls from the immunoSEQ multiplex PCR reads with MiXCR, one row per CDR3 protein. The table shows about 94,000 distinct CDR3 sequences, with roughly 94% occurring only once. Sequencing input: CD4+ T cells from PBMCs. These receptors came from a human donor with Susac syndrome.

This chain uses TRBV19 with TRBJ2-2, with no clear D. Germline assignment: CDR1 LNHDA and CDR2 SQIVND (reference sequence). V gave up 8 bases and J gave up 4 bases, with 2 bases separating them. The CDR3 contains 10 residues. This CDR3 reads CASSTGELFF. The CDR3 DNA follows: TGTGCCAGTTCCACCGGGGAGCTGTTTTTT.

The chain is built from TRBV7-9 and TRBJ2-1; D not certain. Per germline, CDR1 SEHNR and CDR2 FQNEAQ (reference sequence). The CDR3 spans 8 residues. The CDR3 is CALDEQFF. The CDR3 region has the DNA TGTGCTCTCGATGAGCAGTTCTTC.

This rearrangement joins TRBV20-1 to TRBJ2-6; D perhaps matches TRBD1 (6 bases). Germline lookup yields CDR1 DFQATT and CDR2 SNEGSKA (reference sequence). This CDR3 contains 14 residues. V was clipped by 6 bases and J by 1 base, with 10 bases between them. CDR3 in amino acids: CSAETGSGANVLTF. The CDR3 coding sequence is TGCAGTGCGGAAACAGGGTCTGGGGCCAACGTCCTGACTTTC.

The chain is built from TRBV29-1 and TRBJ2-1, with 7 bases matching TRBD1. The V gene's germline CDR1 is SQVTM and CDR2 ANQGSEA. Trimming cost V 6 bases and J 2 bases; bases outside gene matches: 7. The CDR3 covers 14 residues. Written as DNA, the CDR3 is TGCAGCGTCGGACAGGTCTTACCCTACAATGAGCAGTTCTTC. It codes for CSVGQVLPYNEQFF.

The chain has TRBV12-3 or TRBV12-4 and TRBJ1-5; no reliable D call. The CDR3 has 14 residues. V was cut by 6 bases and J by 5 bases, with 14 bases left in between. CDR3 nucleotides: TGTGCCAGCAGCTATGCCGGGAGCCATCAGCCCCAGCATTTT. Its protein is CASSYAGSHQPQHF.

This clonotype was observed a handful of times. This rearrangement joins TRBV18 to TRBJ2-2; D is perhaps TRBD1 (6 bases). This CDR3 has 15 amino acids. Trimming took 3 bases from V and 4 from J, leaving 12 bases between them. CDR1 is KGHSH and CDR2 is LQKENI in the germline V gene. The chain's CDR3 is CASSPLQGSTGELFF. The CDR3 nucleotides are TGTGCCAGCTCACCGTTACAGGGAAGCACCGGGGAGCTGTTTTTT.

CDR3 bases: TGTGCCAGCAGCTTCCTGGGGACAACGCGGGATGGCTACACCTTC. Amino acids: CASSFLGTTRDGYTF. The chain carries TRBV3-1 and TRBJ1-2, with D possibly TRBD1 on 6 matching bases. Looked up from germline, CDR1 is LGHDT and CDR2 is YNNKEL (reference sequence). This CDR3 comprises 15 residues. V was pared by 5 bases and J by 6 bases, with 19 bases between.

The chain uses TRBV25-1 and TRBJ2-7; D gene unclear. Germline values: CDR1 MGHDK, CDR2 SYGVNS. The CDR3 loop spans 14 amino acids. V lost 5 bases to trimming and J lost 2 bases, with 13 bases between them. The DNA for the CDR3 is TGTGCCAGCAGTTCCGCTACGACAACCTACGAGCAGTACTTC. Translated: CASSSATTTYEQYF.

The CDR3 nucleotides read TGCGCCAGCAGCGGGACTAGCGGGGGGTATGGCGAGCAGTACTTC. This sequence encodes CASSGTSGGYGEQYF. The chain uses TRBV5-1 and TRBJ2-7; 15 bases fit TRBD2. The CDR3 runs 15 residues. Germline CDR1 and CDR2: SGHRS and YFSETQ. V trimming: 4 bases; J trimming: 6 bases; junction bases outside the gene matches: 5.

The genes are TRBV12-3 or TRBV12-4 and TRBJ1-2; a weak D match, TRBD1 (5 bases). The CDR3 length is 14 residues. V was cut by 3 bases and J by 7 bases, with 15 bases left in between. In DNA form, the CDR3 reads TGTGCCAGCAGTTTGGGCAGGGATTTTGGTGGCTACACCTTC. Translating gives CASSLGRDFGGYTF.

The V gene is TRBV6-5, the J gene TRBJ2-7; 9 positions agree with TRBD1. Germline lookup yields CDR1 MNHEY and CDR2 SVGAGI. The V gene end was trimmed by 6 bases and the J gene end by 3 bases; junction bases not matched to a gene: 9. This CDR3 has 15 amino acids. The CDR3 DNA is TGTGCCAGCAGCCTCAACTCGGGACAGGGCTACGAGCAGTACTTC. It specifies CASSLNSGQGYEQYF.

The rearrangement links TRBV2 to TRBJ2-5, with 7 bases aligning to TRBD1. This CDR3 spans 15 amino acids. V shed 5 bases and J 5 bases; nucleotides not matched to a gene: 11. Germline loops: CDR1 SNHLY, CDR2 FYNNEI. The chain's CDR3 is CASSSQTGLGETQYF. CDR3 bases: TGTGCCAGCAGTAGCCAGACAGGGTTAGGGGAGACCCAGTACTTC.

This chain uses TRBV12-3 or TRBV12-4 with TRBJ1-2; no clear D. This CDR3 comprises 14 residues. V shed 6 bases and J shed 1 base, with 12 bases lying between them. The DNA of the CDR3 is TGTGCCAGCAGACACACGGGCAGTAACTATGGCTACACCTTC. This translates into CASRHTGSNYGYTF.

The chain combines TRBV30 with TRBJ1-1; D ambiguous. V was clipped by 1 base and J by 2 bases, with 5 bases between them. The CDR3 has 12 residues. Germline-derived CDR1 and CDR2 are GTSNPN and SVGIG (reference sequence). DNA for the CDR3: TGTGCCTGGAGTGGAGGTAACACTGAAGCTTTCTTT. Translated, it gives CAWSGGNTEAFF.

V usage is TRBV4-1 and J usage is TRBJ2-7, with 12 bases that match TRBD1. This CDR3 comprises 15 residues. J gave up 7 bases and V 3 bases, and 7 bases lay outside the gene matches. Germline V gene sequence: CDR1 MGHRA, CDR2 YSYEKL. The CDR3 sequence is CASSHPGDRGQEQYF. In DNA, the CDR3 is TGCGCCAGCAGCCACCCGGGGGACAGGGGGCAGGAGCAGTACTTC.

The chain combines TRBV5-1 with TRBJ2-3; maybe TRBD1 (5 bases). Per germline, CDR1 SGHRS and CDR2 YFSETQ. Trimming removed 1 base at V and 6 bases at J, with 15 bases between. The CDR3 loop spans 15 amino acids. CDR3 nucleotides: TGCGCCAGCAGCTTGAGGGGCACCTATTCGGATACGCAGTATTTT. Protein: CASSLRGTYSDTQYF.

The V gene is TRBV2, the J gene TRBJ2-1; D not certain. The CDR3 has 16 residues. Trimming took 4 bases from V and 0 from J, leaving 13 bases between them. Looked up from germline, CDR1 is SNHLY and CDR2 is FYNNEI. In DNA, the CDR3 is TGTGCCAGCAGTGGGGTTGCGACGACCTCCTACAATGAGCAGTTCTTC. As protein: CASSGVATTSYNEQFF.

This chain's CDR3 is CASSHSSTGANTEAFF. CDR3 in DNA: TGTGCCAGCAGCCACTCCTCGACAGGGGCGAACACTGAAGCTTTCTTT. The chain uses TRBV3-1 and TRBJ1-1; the match to TRBD1 covers 8 bases. CDR3 size: 16 residues. V was pared by 3 bases and J by 1 base, with 7 bases of the junction left unmatched. From germline, CDR1 is LGHDT and CDR2 YNNKEL (reference sequence).

The chain is built from TRBV12-3 or TRBV12-4 and TRBJ1-1; D gene uncertain. Deletions cut 3 bases from V and 3 bases from J, with 8 bases between. This CDR3 spans 13 amino acids. For the CDR3, the DNA is TGTGCCAGCAGTTTGATGGAGCACACTGAAGCTTTCTTT. It yields the protein CASSLMEHTEAFF.